These 26 T cell receptor beta chains were sequenced from one sample in a study of blood T cell repertoires in COVID-19. The protocol was immunoSEQ multiplex PCR, while the TCRdb copy is restricted to in-frame clones and leaves out a portion. Found here are hundreds of thousands of clones, under 95% of them singletons; the top ten hold 2.6%. The specimen sequenced was PBMCs or T cells enriched from blood (not recorded which). All receptors derive from a man in his 60s who had recovered from COVID-19.

This clone was observed a single time. CDR3 coding DNA: TGTGCCAGCAGCCAAGCATGGAGGGGCCGGGGTAATTCACCCCTCCACTTT. Translation: CASSQAWRGRGNSPLHF. The V gene is TRBV3-1 (or the pseudogene TRBV3-2), the J gene TRBJ1-6; TRBD1 might be the D (5 bases). The CDR3 loop spans 17 amino acids. CDR1 is LGHDT, CDR2 YNNKEL, per germline (reference sequence). The V and J ends lost 1 base and 6 bases respectively, with 16 bases between them.

The chain uses TRBV7-9 and TRBJ2-3, with D perhaps TRBD2 (6 bases). Germline lookup yields CDR1 SEHNR and CDR2 FQNEAQ (reference sequence). The CDR3 is 11 amino acids. The V end was cut by 5 bases, the J end by 14 bases, with 14 bases between. The CDR3 loop is CASSVTSRRYF. The DNA of the CDR3 is TGTGCCAGCAGCGTGACTAGTCGGAGGTATTTT. Using reference TRBV7-9 and TRBJ2-3 for the parts outside the CDR3, the full variable domain is DTGVSQNPRHKITKRGQNVTFRCDPISEHNRLYWYRQTLGQGPEFLTYFQNEAQLEKSRLLSDRFSAERPKGSFSTLEIQRTEQGDSAMYLCASSVTSRRYFGPGTRLTVL.

This chain uses TRBV6-5 with TRBJ1-2; D is unclear. V was trimmed by 4 bases and J by 4 bases, leaving 16 bases between them. Germline CDR1 is MNHEY and CDR2 is SVGAGI. The CDR3 has 15 amino acids. The CDR3 loop reads CASSFSLREFYGYTF. In DNA form, the CDR3 reads TGTGCCAGCAGTTTCTCGCTGAGGGAATTCTATGGCTACACCTTC.

J is TRBJ2-1 and V is TRBV28; the match to TRBD2 covers 7 bases. V was pared by 8 bases and J by 9 bases, with 10 bases of the junction left unmatched. CDR1 and CDR2 from the germline V gene are MDHEN and SYDVKM. The CDR3 has 13 amino acids. CDR3 bases: TGTGCCAGCGGAGGCGCGGGAGAAGCTGAGCAGTTCTTC. Residues: CASGGAGEAEQFF.

The rearrangement joins TRBV18 to TRBJ2-1, with 8 bases aligning to TRBD2. CDR3 size: 17 residues. V lost 1 base to trimming and J lost 9 bases; unmatched junction nucleotides: 14. The germline CDR1 and CDR2 sequences are KGHSH and LQKENI. The CDR3 DNA follows: TGTGCCAGCTCACCACGGGGGGCGTTCGGGAGGGCCGGTGAGCAGTTCTTC. It yields the protein CASSPRGAFGRAGEQFF.

The chain employs TRBV9 and TRBJ2-7; 8 bases are shared with TRBD1. The CDR3 length is 14 residues. CDR1 and CDR2 from the germline V gene are SGDLS and YYNGEE. The V segment lost 0 bases and the J segment 2 bases; nucleotides outside the gene matches: 1. The CDR3 DNA sequence: TGTGCCAGCAGCGTAGCAGGGGGCCCCTACGAGCAGTACTTC. This translates into CASSVAGGPYEQYF.

V and J are TRBV19 and TRBJ2-7, with 7 bases matching TRBD2. With V trimmed by 1 base and J by 7 bases, 13 bases remained unmatched. CDR1 is LNHDA and CDR2 is SQIVND in the germline V gene (reference sequence). The CDR3 is 16 residues long. The CDR3 region has the DNA TGTGCCAGTAGTATAGGTCTCCAGCGGGGTCGGGGAGAGCAGTACTTC. Its protein product is CASSIGLQRGRGEQYF.

This clone appeared once. J is TRBJ1-1 and V is TRBV4-2, with 9 bases lining up with TRBD1. The germline V gene has CDR1 LGHNA and CDR2 YNFKEQ. There are 15 residues in the CDR3. V gave up 4 bases and J gave up 2 bases; unmatched junction bases: 5. CDR3 loop: CASSPTGQGNTEAFF. The CDR3 DNA reads TGTGCCAGCAGCCCCACGGGACAGGGAAACACTGAAGCTTTCTTT.

The rearrangement joins TRBV5-1 to TRBJ2-1; 15 nucleotides match TRBD2. The ends lost 3 bases at V and 0 bases at J; junction bases unmatched: 7. The germline V gene has CDR1 SGHRS and CDR2 YFSETQ. The CDR3 extends over 19 amino acids. The CDR3 DNA reads TGCGCCAGCAGCTGGGGGACTAGCGGGAGGATGAGCTCCTACAATGAGCAGTTCTTC. Its protein product is CASSWGTSGRMSSYNEQFF.

V is TRBV28 and J is TRBJ2-7; TRBD1 agrees at 8 bases. The V gene's germline CDR1 is MDHEN and CDR2 SYDVKM. Trimming at V came to 6 bases and at J to 2 bases, leaving 9 bases not matched to a gene. The CDR3 has 15 amino acids. CDR3 sequence reads: CASSLTGQGTYEQYF. Here the CDR3 DNA reads TGTGCCAGCAGCTTGACCGGACAGGGAACCTACGAGCAGTACTTC.

The chain is built from TRBV12-3 or TRBV12-4 and TRBJ2-7; no firm D call. Trimming cost V 3 bases and J 0 bases, with 6 bases left between them. The CDR3 runs to 13 residues. DNA of the CDR3: TGTGCCAGCAGTTTGAGCATCTCCTACGAGCAGTACTTC. This sequence encodes CASSLSISYEQYF.

V gene TRBV18 combines with J gene TRBJ1-5; perhaps TRBD1 as D (6 bases). Trimming cost V 4 bases and J 3 bases, with 10 bases left between them. The CDR3 totals 14 residues. CDR1 is KGHSH and CDR2 is LQKENI in the germline V gene. CDR3 amino acids: CASSRQEFNQPQHF. Written as DNA, the CDR3 is TGTGCCAGCTCACGACAGGAGTTCAATCAGCCCCAGCATTTT.

This rearrangement joins TRBV4-1 to TRBJ1-4; no clear D gene. Germline-derived CDR1 and CDR2 are MGHRA and YSYEKL. The V gene lost 1 base and the J gene lost 8 bases, with 8 bases spanning the gap. The CDR3 consists of 13 residues. In DNA form, the CDR3 reads TGCGCCAGCAGCCAAGGGCAACAGGAAAAACTGTTTTTT. This sequence encodes CASSQGQQEKLFF.

The rearrangement links TRBV29-1 to TRBJ2-5; maybe TRBD2 (6 bases). V was pared by 7 bases and J by 5 bases, with 17 bases between. Germline V gene lookup returns CDR1 SQVTM and CDR2 ANQGSEA. The CDR3 runs to 13 residues. This CDR3 is CSGRYPGAETQYF. The CDR3 DNA reads as TGCAGCGGCCGATACCCGGGAGCGGAGACCCAGTACTTC. Based on the CDR3 plus reference TRBV29-1 and TRBJ2-5, the full variable domain is SAVISQKPSRDICQRGTSLTIQCQVDSQVTMMFWYRQQPGQSLTLIATANQGSEATYESGFVIDKFPISRPNLTFSTLTVSNMSPEDSSIYLCSGRYPGAETQYFGPGTRLLVL.

This rearrangement joins TRBV6-1 to TRBJ1-5; D is unresolved. CDR1 is MNHNS, CDR2 SASEGT, per germline. V lost 2 bases, J lost 4 bases, and 9 bases lay in between. This CDR3 has 14 residues. The CDR3 reads CASSEMSENQPQHF. The CDR3 nucleotides are TGTGCCAGCAGTGAAATGTCGGAGAATCAGCCCCAGCATTTT.

CDR3 amino acids: CASSPDAGLETQYF. As DNA, the CDR3 is TGTGCCAGCAGCCCGGATGCAGGGCTGGAGACCCAGTACTTC. This chain joins TRBV5-6 and TRBJ2-5; D may be TRBD1 (5 bases). The germline CDR1 and CDR2 sequences are SGHDT and YYEEEE. The CDR3 has 14 residues. V lost 4 bases, J lost 5 bases, and 15 bases lay in between.

The rearrangement joins TRBV5-1 to TRBJ2-1; possible D gene TRBD2, 6 bases. Germline V gene sequence: CDR1 SGHRS, CDR2 YFSETQ. This CDR3 is built from 15 residues. Trimming removed 2 bases from V and 7 bases from J, with 16 bases in between. CDR3 sequence reads: CASSFMTSGSNEQFF. The CDR3 DNA is TGCGCCAGCAGCTTCATGACTAGTGGGTCGAATGAGCAGTTCTTC.

This chain joins TRBV5-1 and TRBJ2-3; 7 bases line up with TRBD2. V trimming: 6 bases; J trimming: 0 bases; junction bases outside the gene matches: 7. CDR1 and CDR2 from the germline V gene are SGHRS and YFSETQ. The CDR3 has 15 amino acids. CDR3 DNA: TGCGCCAGCACGCGGGCTAGCGGTAGCACAGATACGCAGTATTTT. Residues: CASTRASGSTDTQYF. Based on the CDR3 plus reference TRBV5-1 and TRBJ2-3, the full variable domain is KAGVTQTPRYLIKTRGQQVTLSCSPISGHRSVSWYQQTPGQGLQFLFEYFSETQRNKGNFPGRFSGRQFSNSRSEMNVSTLELGDSALYLCASTRASGSTDTQYFGPGTRLTVL.

The chain recombines TRBV19 with TRBJ2-3; D not certain. V was trimmed by 4 bases and J by 1 base, leaving 12 bases between them. The CDR3 totals 15 residues. Germline CDR1 and CDR2: LNHDA and SQIVND (reference sequence). DNA of the CDR3: TGTGCCAGTAGTAAAAGTGGTGTAGGCACAGATACGCAGTATTTT. Protein: CASSKSGVGTDTQYF.

This clone was detected once. This sequence joins TRBV19 and TRBJ2-5, with 7 bases identical to TRBD1. The CDR3 totals 13 residues. V lost 8 bases and J lost 4; bases outside the gene matches: 7. Germline CDR1 LNHDA, CDR2 SQIVND (reference sequence). Here the CDR3 reads CASGQASRETQYF. As DNA, the CDR3 is TGTGCCAGTGGACAGGCATCCCGAGAGACCCAGTACTTC.

The V gene is TRBV5-1, the J gene TRBJ2-3; 11 nucleotides align to TRBD2. Germline assignment: CDR1 SGHRS and CDR2 YFSETQ. The CDR3 has 19 residues. V lost 0 bases and J lost 2; bases outside the gene matches: 11. CDR3 nucleotide sequence: TGCGCCAGCAGCTTGGCGGGGACTAGCGGAGCAACAAACACAGATACGCAGTATTTT. It specifies CASSLAGTSGATNTDTQYF.

V usage is TRBV19 and J usage is TRBJ1-5; TRBD1 matches at 7 bases. The CDR3 spans 17 residues. Unmatched junction bases numbered 10, after V lost 5 bases and J lost 0 bases. Germline CDR1 is LNHDA and CDR2 is SQIVND (reference sequence). The DNA of the CDR3 is TGTGCCAGTAGTCCAATCCACAGGGGATATAGCAATCAGCCCCAGCATTTT. Its protein product is CASSPIHRGYSNQPQHF.

The chain uses TRBV5-5 and TRBJ1-2; unclear D gene. The CDR3 loop spans 13 amino acids. Germline CDR1 reads SGHKS; CDR2 reads YYEKEE (reference sequence). V lost 4 bases and J 8 bases, leaving 15 bases between the germline ends. This CDR3 is CASSPPPGPGYTF. The CDR3 bases are TGTGCCAGCAGCCCCCCCCCAGGCCCGGGCTACACCTTC. The full variable domain, in which reference TRBV5-5 and TRBJ1-2 provide the parts outside the CDR3, is DAGVTQSPTHLIKTRGQQVTLRCSPISGHKSVSWYQQVLGQGPQFIFQYYEKEERGRGNFPDRFSARQFPNYSSELNVNALLLGDSALYLCASSPPPGPGYTFGSGTRLTVV.

This chain links TRBV5-6 with TRBJ1-4, with D possibly being TRBD1 (6 bases). Trimming left V 4 bases short and J 3 bases short, with 10 bases between. CDR1 and CDR2 from the germline V gene are SGHDT and YYEEEE. CDR3 length equals 14 residues. Written as DNA, the CDR3 is TGTGCCAGCAGCCCCGGGACATCTAATGAAAAACTGTTTTTT. Translation gives CASSPGTSNEKLFF. Full variable domain (remainder filled in from reference TRBV5-6 and TRBJ1-4): DAGVTQSPTHLIKTRGQQVTLRCSPKSGHDTVSWYQQALGQGPQFIFQYYEEEERQRGNFPDRFSGHQFPNYSSELNVNALLLGDSALYLCASSPGTSNEKLFFGSGTQLSVL.

The chain links TRBV11-1 to TRBJ2-2; 7 bases are shared with TRBD1. Germline V gene sequence: CDR1 SGHAT, CDR2 FQDESV (reference sequence). V trimming: 3 bases; J trimming: 5 bases; junction bases outside the gene matches: 6. This CDR3 has 15 residues. The CDR3 sequence: CASSLTGYATGELFF. In nucleotides, the CDR3 is TGTGCCAGCAGCTTGACAGGGTACGCGACCGGGGAGCTGTTTTTT. The full variable domain, in which reference TRBV11-1 and TRBJ2-2 provide the parts outside the CDR3, is EAEVAQSPRYKITEKSQAVAFWCDPISGHATLYWYRQILGQGPELLVQFQDESVVDDSQLPKDRFSAERLKGVDSTLKIQPAELGDSAMYLCASSLTGYATGELFFGEGSRLTVL.

The rearrangement joins TRBV19 to TRBJ1-1, with D hard to call. V was trimmed by 1 base and J by 0 bases, leaving 6 bases between them. The CDR3 runs 14 residues. CDR1 and CDR2 (germline): LNHDA, SQIVND (reference sequence). The CDR3 is CASSIAPMNTEAFF. In nucleotides, the CDR3 is TGTGCCAGTAGTATAGCTCCTATGAACACTGAAGCTTTCTTT.